This T cell receptor (beta chain) appears in the sequencing data of a study of post-analysis software for immune sequencing data. Study-wide results and limits: When compared against controls, multiple sclerosis patients showed significantly lower normalized Chao1 diversity. The authors found that F measure strongly co-clustered same-batch samples. Roughly five TRBV segments, including TRBV5-6, TRBV5-1 and TRBV20-1, were more frequent in patients than controls.

Germline V gene sequence: CDR1 MNHEY, CDR2 SVGAGI. This CDR3 region has 15 residues. The V gene end was trimmed by 6 bases and the J gene end by 6 bases; junction bases not matched to a gene: 6. This clonotype was picked up many times. The antigen is not known. Each TCR beta cDNA library carried unique molecular identifiers. Input populations of about 0.95 to 10 million T cells gave rise to roughly 0.5 million cDNA molecules. TCRdb reprocessed the PCR reads with MiXCR, giving one entry per CDR3 protein. Counted here are over 700,000 distinct CDR3 sequences, 30% occurring once; the ten biggest clones make up about 0.5%.

This clonotype was sampled from a girl aged 5-17 years with multiple sclerosis. V usage is TRBV6-5 and J usage is TRBJ2-4, with 12 bases that match TRBD2. Sequencing used blood. The CDR3 spells CASRPPGLAGNIQYF. CDR3 in DNA: TGTGCCAGCAGGCCACCGGGACTAGCGGGAAACATTCAGTACTTC.